Following are 13 T cell receptor beta chains from one sample sequenced in a study of radiotherapy plus CTLA-4 blockade in lung cancer. Sequencing was performed with immunoSEQ multiplex PCR; in TCRdb, only in-frame clones are kept and a portion is missing. This table has roughly 130,000 clones, 90% appearing once. The source material was peripheral blood, sampled from a patient treated with radiotherapy plus ipilimumab. Source of these receptors: a human donor with non-small cell lung cancer that progressed on radiotherapy plus ipilimumab.

The rearrangement uses TRBV7-9 and TRBJ1-4; D perhaps matches TRBD1 (5 bases). The CDR3 covers 14 residues. Germline loops: CDR1 SEHNR, CDR2 FQNEAQ (reference sequence). V shed 5 bases and J shed 8 bases, with 15 bases lying between them. The CDR3 sequence: CASSPDSLGEKLFF. DNA for the CDR3: TGTGCCAGCAGCCCCGACAGCCTCGGAGAAAAACTGTTTTTT.

The CDR3 nucleotides are TGTGCCAGCAGTGAATTAGGCGGGAGGGCCGCCGAGCAGTACTTC. Protein product: CASSELGGRAAEQYF. The gene calls are TRBV2 and TRBJ2-7; 9 bases line up with TRBD2. Germline V gene sequence: CDR1 SNHLY, CDR2 FYNNEI. The CDR3 has 15 amino acids. With V trimmed by 2 bases and J by 6 bases, 8 bases remained unmatched.

In this sample, this clone turned up once. The chain combines TRBV5-1 with TRBJ2-7; 12 positions agree with TRBD2. The CDR3 has 16 amino acids. The germline gives CDR1 SGHRS, CDR2 YFSETQ. V was clipped by 0 bases and J by 3 bases; unmatched bases: 4. CDR3: CASSLGLAGVGYEQYF. CDR3 nucleotides: TGCGCCAGCAGCTTGGGACTAGCGGGAGTGGGCTACGAGCAGTACTTC.

This clone was seen once. The chain carries TRBV2 and TRBJ2-1, with D maybe TRBD2 (5 bases). The V end lost 7 bases, the J end lost 10 bases, and 23 bases lay between the germline ends. The germline CDR1 and CDR2 sequences are SNHLY and FYNNEI. The length of the CDR3 is 15 residues. CDR3 region: CASKRTDSGFLEQFF. DNA of the CDR3: TGTGCCAGCAAAAGGACGGACTCCGGATTTCTCGAGCAGTTCTTC.

The gene calls are TRBV10-2 and TRBJ2-7, with no clear D. Germline CDR1 reads WSHSY; CDR2 reads SAAADI. V lost 2 bases and J 4 bases, leaving 3 bases between the germline ends. The CDR3 covers 11 residues. The CDR3 bases are TGCGCCAGCAGTGAGATATACGAGCAGTACTTC. Translation: CASSEIYEQYF.

V usage is TRBV5-1 and J usage is TRBJ1-1; possibly TRBD1 for D (5 bases). V gave up 3 bases and J gave up 5 bases, with 17 bases separating them. The germline CDR1 and CDR2 sequences are SGHRS and YFSETQ. This CDR3 is built from 15 residues. The chain's CDR3 is CASSSERGRRTEAFF. CDR3 sequence (DNA): TGCGCCAGCAGCTCCGAAAGGGGTCGAAGAACTGAAGCTTTCTTT.

The rearrangement joins TRBV19 to TRBJ2-7, with 13 bases fitting TRBD2. Germline trimming cut 5 bases from V and 3 bases from J; bases unmatched to any gene: 7. CDR3 length: 16 residues. Germline-derived CDR1 and CDR2 are LNHDA and SQIVND (reference sequence). The CDR3: CASSQARLAGGYEQYF. The DNA of the CDR3 is TGTGCCAGTAGTCAGGCCCGACTAGCGGGGGGCTACGAGCAGTACTTC.

V usage is TRBV5-4 and J usage is TRBJ2-7, with 9 bases aligning to TRBD2. V was clipped by 3 bases and J by 1 base; unmatched bases: 8. Germline values: CDR1 SGHNT, CDR2 YYREEE (reference sequence). The length of the CDR3 is 16 residues. The chain's CDR3 is CASSYPSAGGSYEQYF. The CDR3 DNA sequence: TGTGCCAGCAGCTACCCCTCCGCGGGAGGGTCCTACGAGCAGTACTTC.

This clone has only one observation. The chain carries TRBV7-2 and TRBJ1-5; no clear D gene. Germline-derived CDR1 and CDR2 are SGHTA and FQGNSA. V was clipped by 5 bases and J by 1 base, with 12 bases between them. The CDR3 extends over 15 amino acids. The CDR3 loop is CASSPRYGSNQPQHF. In nucleotides, the CDR3 is TGTGCCAGCAGCCCCCGTTATGGGAGCAATCAGCCCCAGCATTTT.

V usage is TRBV11-2 and J usage is TRBJ2-7; 11 bases map to TRBD2. Trimming took 7 bases from V and 11 from J; bases not matched to a gene: 7. CDR1 is SGHAT, CDR2 FQNNGV, per germline. This CDR3 spans 12 amino acids. The CDR3 DNA reads as TGTGCCAGCATCACGACTAGCGGGAAGAAGTACTTC. It is translated as CASITTSGKKYF.

The genes are TRBV6-4 and TRBJ2-3; 7 nucleotides match TRBD1. The CDR3 loop spans 14 amino acids. Germline V gene data show CDR1 as MRHNA and CDR2 as SNTAGT. Trimming took 11 bases from V and 2 from J; bases not matched to a gene: 10. The CDR3 is CASSRGSFTDTQYF. The CDR3 coding sequence is TGTGCCTCATCCAGGGGGAGTTTCACAGATACGCAGTATTTT.

V usage is TRBV9 and J usage is TRBJ2-1; 7 bases are a match to TRBD2. Germline V gene data show CDR1 as SGDLS and CDR2 as YYNGEE. The CDR3 totals 12 residues. V was clipped by 4 bases and J by 9 bases; unmatched bases: 4. The CDR3 region is CASSPPGGEQFF. For the CDR3, the DNA is TGTGCCAGCAGCCCCCCGGGAGGTGAGCAGTTCTTC.

The chain is built from TRBV5-1 and TRBJ2-2; a possible D gene is TRBD2 (6 bases). CDR3 size: 15 residues. In germline, CDR1 is SGHRS, CDR2 YFSETQ. Between the trimmed V and J ends, which lost 4 bases and 5 bases, there was a span of 15 bases. The CDR3 DNA sequence: TGCGCCAGCAGCCGAGAGGAGGGTGTGACCGGGGAGCTGTTTTTT. Its protein product is CASSREEGVTGELFF.